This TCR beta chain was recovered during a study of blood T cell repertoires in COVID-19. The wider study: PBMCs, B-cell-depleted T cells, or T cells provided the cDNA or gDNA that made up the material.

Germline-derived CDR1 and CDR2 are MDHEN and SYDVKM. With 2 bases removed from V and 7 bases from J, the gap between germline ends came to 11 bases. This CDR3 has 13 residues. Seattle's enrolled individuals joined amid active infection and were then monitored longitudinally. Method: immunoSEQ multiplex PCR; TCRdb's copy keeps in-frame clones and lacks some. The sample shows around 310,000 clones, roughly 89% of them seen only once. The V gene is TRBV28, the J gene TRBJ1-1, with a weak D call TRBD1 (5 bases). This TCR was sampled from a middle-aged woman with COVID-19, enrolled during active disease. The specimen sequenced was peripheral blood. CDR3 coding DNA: TGTGCCAGCAGTTTACTTTCGGGACTTGAAGCTTTCTTT. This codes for CASSLLSGLEAFF. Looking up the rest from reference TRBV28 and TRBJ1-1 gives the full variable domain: DVKVTQSSRYLVKRTGEKVFLECVQDMDHENMFWYRQDPGLGLRLIYFSYDVKMKEKGDIPEGYSVSREKKERFSLILESASTNQTSMYLCASSLLSGLEAFFGQGTRLTVV.